This TCR beta chain was profiled in a study of T cells in Graves' hyperthyroidism and ophthalmopathy. General observations from the study: Researchers report that a 13 V-J model separated ophthalmopathy from stable hyperthyroidism. Ophthalmopathy got predicted by the model a median about 6.5 months before its onset.

CDR1 SGHRS and CDR2 YFSETQ come from the germline V gene. V lost 4 bases to trimming and J lost 5 bases, with 12 bases between them. The CDR3 loop spans 13 amino acids. Amplification yielded TCR beta CDR3 regions, with RNA transcripts as the source. An initial round of RT-PCR targeting the TCR CDR3 relied on the HTBI primer set. TCRdb analysed the multiplex PCR reads with MiXCR anew, one entry per CDR3 protein. Here the sample spans hundreds of thousands of distinct CDR3 sequences, around 15% being singletons. Recently diagnosed hyperthyroidism of less than 2 months' duration affected patients aged 18 to 65. The sample holds a few counts of this clonotype. The antigen is unknown.

J is TRBJ2-5 and V is TRBV5-1; no reliable D call. This receptor was obtained from a woman in her twenties or thirties with Graves' hyperthyroidism. Sequencing was performed on blood. The CDR3 protein is CASSPQPPETQYF. The DNA for the CDR3 is TGCGCCAGCAGCCCCCAGCCCCCGGAGACCCAGTACTTC.